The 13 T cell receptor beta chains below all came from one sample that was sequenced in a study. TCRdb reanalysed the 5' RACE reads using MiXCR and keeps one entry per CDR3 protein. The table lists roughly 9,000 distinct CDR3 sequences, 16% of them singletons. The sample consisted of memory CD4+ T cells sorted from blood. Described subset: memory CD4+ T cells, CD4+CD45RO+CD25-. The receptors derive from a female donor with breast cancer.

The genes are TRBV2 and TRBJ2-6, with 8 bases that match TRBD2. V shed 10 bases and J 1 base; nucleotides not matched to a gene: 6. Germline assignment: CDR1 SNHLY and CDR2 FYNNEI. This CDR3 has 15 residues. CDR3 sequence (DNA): TGTGCCAACAAGTTAGCGGGGTCTGGGGCCAACGTCCTGACTTTC. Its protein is CANKLAGSGANVLTF.

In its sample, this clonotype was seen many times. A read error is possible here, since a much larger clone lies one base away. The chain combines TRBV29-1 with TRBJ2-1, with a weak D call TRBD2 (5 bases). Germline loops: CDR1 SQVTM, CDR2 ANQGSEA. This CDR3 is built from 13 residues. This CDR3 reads CSASTGKRNEQCF. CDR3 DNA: TGCAGCGCATCGACGGGAAAAAGGAATGAGCAGTGCTTC.

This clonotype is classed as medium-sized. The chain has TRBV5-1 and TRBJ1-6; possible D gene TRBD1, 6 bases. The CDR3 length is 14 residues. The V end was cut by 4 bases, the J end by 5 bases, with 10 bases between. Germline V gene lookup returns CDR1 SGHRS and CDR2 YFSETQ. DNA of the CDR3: TGCGCCAGCAGCAAGGACAGCGATAATTCACCCCTCCACTTT. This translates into CASSKDSDNSPLHF.

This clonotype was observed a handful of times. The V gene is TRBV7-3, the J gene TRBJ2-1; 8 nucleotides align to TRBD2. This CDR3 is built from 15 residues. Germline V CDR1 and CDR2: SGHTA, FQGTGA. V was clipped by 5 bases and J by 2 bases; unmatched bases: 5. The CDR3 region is CASSPRAGAYNEQFF. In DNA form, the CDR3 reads TGTGCCAGCAGCCCGCGAGCGGGAGCCTACAATGAGCAGTTCTTC. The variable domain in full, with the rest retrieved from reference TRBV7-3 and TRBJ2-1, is GAGVSQTPSNKVTEKGKYVELRCDPISGHTALYWYRQSLGQGPEFLIYFQGTGAADDSGLPNDRFFAVRPEGSVSTLKIQRTERGDSAVYLCASSPRAGAYNEQFFGPGTRLTVL.

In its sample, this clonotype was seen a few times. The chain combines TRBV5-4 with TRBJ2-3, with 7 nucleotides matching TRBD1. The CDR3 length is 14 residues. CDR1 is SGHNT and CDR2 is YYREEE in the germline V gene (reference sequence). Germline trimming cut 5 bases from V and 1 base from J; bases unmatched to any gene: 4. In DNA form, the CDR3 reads TGTGCCAGCAGATCCGGGACAGGCACAGATACGCAGTATTTT. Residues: CASRSGTGTDTQYF. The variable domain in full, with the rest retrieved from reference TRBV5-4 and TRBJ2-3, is ETGVTQSPTHLIKTRGQQVTLRCSSQSGHNTVSWYQQALGQGPQFIFQYYREEENGRGNFPPRFSGLQFPNYSSELNVNALELDDSALYLCASRSGTGTDTQYFGPGTRLTVL.

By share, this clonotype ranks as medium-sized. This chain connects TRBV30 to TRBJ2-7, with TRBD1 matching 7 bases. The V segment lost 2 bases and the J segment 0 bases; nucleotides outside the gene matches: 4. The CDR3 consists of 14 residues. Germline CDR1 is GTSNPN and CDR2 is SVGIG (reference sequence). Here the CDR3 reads CAWSKGQTSYEQYF. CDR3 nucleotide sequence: TGTGCCTGGAGTAAGGGACAGACCTCCTACGAGCAGTACTTC.

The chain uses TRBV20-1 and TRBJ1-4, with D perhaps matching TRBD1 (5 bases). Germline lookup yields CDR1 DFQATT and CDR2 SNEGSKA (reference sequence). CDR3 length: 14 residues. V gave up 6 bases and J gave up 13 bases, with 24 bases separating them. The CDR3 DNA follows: TGCAGTGCCCCCTTTCGGGGGGGTAGTGAGAGACTGTTTTTT. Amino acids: CSAPFRGGSERLFF.

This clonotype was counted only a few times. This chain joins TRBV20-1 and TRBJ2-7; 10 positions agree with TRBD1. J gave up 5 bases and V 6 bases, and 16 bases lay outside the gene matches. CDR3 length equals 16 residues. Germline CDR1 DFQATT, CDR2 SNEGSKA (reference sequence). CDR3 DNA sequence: TGCAGTGCCCAACCCCCGACAGGGGGCGGGAAAAACGAGCAGTACTTC. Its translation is CSAQPPTGGGKNEQYF.

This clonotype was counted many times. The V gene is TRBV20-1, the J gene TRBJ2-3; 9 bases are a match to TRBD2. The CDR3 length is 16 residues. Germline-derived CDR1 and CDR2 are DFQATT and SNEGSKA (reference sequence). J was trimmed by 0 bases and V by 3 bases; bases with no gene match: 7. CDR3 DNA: TGCAGTGCTAGGGGAAGGACTAGCGAGAGCACAGATACGCAGTATTTT. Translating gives CSARGRTSESTDTQYF.

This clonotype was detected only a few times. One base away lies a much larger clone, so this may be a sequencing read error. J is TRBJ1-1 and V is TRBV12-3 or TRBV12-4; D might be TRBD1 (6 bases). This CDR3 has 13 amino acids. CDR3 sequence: CASSSQGPTVAFF. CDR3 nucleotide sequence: TGTGCCAGCAGTTCACAGGGTCCCACTGTAGCTTTCTTT.

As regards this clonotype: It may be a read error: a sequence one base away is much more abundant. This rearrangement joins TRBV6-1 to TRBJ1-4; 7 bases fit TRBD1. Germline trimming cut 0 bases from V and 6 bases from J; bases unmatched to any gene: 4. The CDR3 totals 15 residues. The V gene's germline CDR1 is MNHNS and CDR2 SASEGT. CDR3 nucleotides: TGTGCCAGCAGTGAAGCGACAGGGTGCTATGAAAAACTGTTTTTT. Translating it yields CASSEATGCYEKLFF.

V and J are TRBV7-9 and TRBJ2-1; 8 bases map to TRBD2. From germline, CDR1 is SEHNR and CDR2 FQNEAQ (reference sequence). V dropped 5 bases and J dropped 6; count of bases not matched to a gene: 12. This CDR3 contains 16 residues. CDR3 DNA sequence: TGTGCCAGCAGCCGGGGGGGCGCGGCAACGAGCAATGAGCAGTTCTTC. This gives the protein CASSRGGAATSNEQFF.

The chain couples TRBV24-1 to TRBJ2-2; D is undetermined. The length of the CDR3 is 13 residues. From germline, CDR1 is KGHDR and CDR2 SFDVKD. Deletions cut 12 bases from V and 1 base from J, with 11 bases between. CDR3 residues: CASAPENTGELFF. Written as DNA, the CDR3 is TGTGCCTCGGCCCCTGAGAACACCGGGGAGCTGTTTTTT.